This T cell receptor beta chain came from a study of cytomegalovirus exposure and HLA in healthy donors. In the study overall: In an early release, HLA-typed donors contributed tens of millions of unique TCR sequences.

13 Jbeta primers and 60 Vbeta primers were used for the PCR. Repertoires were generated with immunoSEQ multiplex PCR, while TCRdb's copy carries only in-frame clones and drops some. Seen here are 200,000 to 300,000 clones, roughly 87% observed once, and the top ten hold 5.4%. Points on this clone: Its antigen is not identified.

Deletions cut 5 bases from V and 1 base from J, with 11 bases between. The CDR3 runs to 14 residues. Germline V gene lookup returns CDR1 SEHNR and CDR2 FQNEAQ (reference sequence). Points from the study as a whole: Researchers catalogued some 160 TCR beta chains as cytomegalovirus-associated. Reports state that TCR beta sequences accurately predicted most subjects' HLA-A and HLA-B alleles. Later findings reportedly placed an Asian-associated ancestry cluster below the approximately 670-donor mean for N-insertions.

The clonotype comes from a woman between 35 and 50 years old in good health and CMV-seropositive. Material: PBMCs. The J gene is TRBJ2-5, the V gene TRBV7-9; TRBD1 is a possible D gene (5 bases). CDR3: CASSVTASQETQYF. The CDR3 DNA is TGTGCCAGCAGCGTGACAGCTTCCCAAGAGACCCAGTACTTC.